This entry lists 8 T cell receptor beta chains sequenced from one sample in a study of T cell changes during pregnancy in multiple sclerosis. Produced via immunoSEQ multiplex PCR; TCRdb's table is partial and in-frame only. The table shows more than 90,000 clones, with approximately 92% occurring only once. The starting material was peripheral blood, obtained in the second trimester of pregnancy. The receptors stem from a female donor with multiple sclerosis, enrolled in a pregnancy study.

The chain has TRBV6-5 and TRBJ2-3; D might be TRBD1 (7 bases). V lost 5 bases and J lost 4, with 13 bases in between. Germline V gene sequence: CDR1 MNHEY, CDR2 SVGAGI. This CDR3 contains 14 residues. The CDR3 sequence is CASSLQGGSDTQYF. The CDR3 nucleotides are TGTGCCAGCAGTCTTCAGGGGGGCTCAGATACGCAGTATTTT.

This rearrangement joins TRBV7-9 to TRBJ2-3, with D unresolved. The V gene lost 2 bases and the J gene lost 0 bases, with 12 bases spanning the gap. Germline CDR1 SEHNR, CDR2 FQNEAQ (reference sequence). The CDR3 is 16 amino acids. The chain's CDR3 is CASSLNGGSSTDTQYF. DNA for the CDR3: TGTGCCAGCAGCTTAAATGGCGGTTCTAGCACAGATACGCAGTATTTT.

This chain uses TRBV9 with TRBJ2-2; D is perhaps TRBD2 (6 bases). In germline, CDR1 is SGDLS, CDR2 YYNGEE. The CDR3 runs 15 residues. V dropped 4 bases and J dropped 4 bases, with 14 bases sitting between them. As DNA, the CDR3 is TGTGCCAGCAGCTTACCGGGAGCCGGCACCGGGGAGCTGTTTTTT. Protein: CASSLPGAGTGELFF.

V is TRBV6-6 and J is TRBJ2-7; TRBD2 aligns across 11 bases. V gave up 4 bases and J gave up 2 bases; unmatched junction bases: 4. Germline loops: CDR1 MNHNY, CDR2 SVGAGI (reference sequence). This CDR3 has 15 residues. The CDR3 DNA sequence: TGTGCCAGCAGTTCTCTAGCGGGAGGAGCCTACGAGCAGTACTTC. Translation: CASSSLAGGAYEQYF.

CDR3 DNA: TGTGCCAGCAGCCTCGTCGAAGAGACCCAGTACTTC. Translated: CASSLVEETQYF. The chain joins TRBV7-9 to TRBJ2-5, with D unresolved. CDR3 length: 12 residues. CDR1 and CDR2 (germline): SEHNR, FQNEAQ (reference sequence). V was cut by 5 bases and J by 3 bases, with 7 bases left in between.

The chain couples TRBV28 to TRBJ2-7; 8 bases match TRBD1. The germline V gene has CDR1 MDHEN and CDR2 SYDVKM. J gave up 3 bases and V 6 bases, and 10 bases lay outside the gene matches. The CDR3 length is 15 residues. The CDR3 spells CASSAMTGDHYEQYF. CDR3 nucleotide sequence: TGTGCCAGCAGCGCTATGACAGGGGATCACTACGAGCAGTACTTC.

The chain couples TRBV6-5 to TRBJ1-1, with TRBD1 identical over 7 bases. The germline gives CDR1 MNHEY, CDR2 SVGAGI. The CDR3 covers 15 residues. The junction had 7 bases not matched to a gene; V was cut back by 6 bases and J by 0 bases. Written as DNA, the CDR3 is TGTGCCAGCAGAGTGACAGGGTCTTTGAACACTGAAGCTTTCTTT. Encoded protein: CASRVTGSLNTEAFF.

In nucleotides, the CDR3 is TGTGCCAGCAGTGAAGGGCGGGTGGGGAACACTGAAGCTTTCTTT. Its translation: CASSEGRVGNTEAFF. The chain links TRBV6-1 to TRBJ1-1; D not resolved. Per germline, CDR1 MNHNS and CDR2 SASEGT. V was cut by 1 base and J by 1 base, with 10 bases left in between. The CDR3 is 15 amino acids.